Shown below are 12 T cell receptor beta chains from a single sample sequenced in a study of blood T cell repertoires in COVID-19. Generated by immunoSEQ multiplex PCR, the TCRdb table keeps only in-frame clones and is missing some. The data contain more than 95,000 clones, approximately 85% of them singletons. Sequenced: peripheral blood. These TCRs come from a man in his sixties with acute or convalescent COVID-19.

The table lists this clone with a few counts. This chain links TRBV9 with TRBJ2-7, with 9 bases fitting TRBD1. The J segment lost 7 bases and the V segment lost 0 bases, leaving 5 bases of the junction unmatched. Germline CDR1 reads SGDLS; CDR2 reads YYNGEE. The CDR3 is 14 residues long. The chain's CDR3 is CASSVGDRELEQYF. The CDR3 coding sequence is TGTGCCAGCAGCGTAGGGGACAGGGAACTTGAGCAGTACTTC.

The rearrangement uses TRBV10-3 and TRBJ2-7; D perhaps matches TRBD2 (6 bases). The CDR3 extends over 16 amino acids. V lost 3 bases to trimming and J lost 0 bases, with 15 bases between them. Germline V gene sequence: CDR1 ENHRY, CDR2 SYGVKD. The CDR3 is CAISEAVAALSYEQYF. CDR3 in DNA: TGTGCCATCAGTGAAGCGGTAGCGGCTCTCTCCTACGAGCAGTACTTC.

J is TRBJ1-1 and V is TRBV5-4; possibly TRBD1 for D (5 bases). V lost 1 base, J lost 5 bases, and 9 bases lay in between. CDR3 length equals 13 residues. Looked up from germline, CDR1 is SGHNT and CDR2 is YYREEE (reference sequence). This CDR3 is CASSLTGETEAFF. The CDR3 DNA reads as TGTGCCAGCAGCTTGACGGGGGAGACTGAAGCTTTCTTT. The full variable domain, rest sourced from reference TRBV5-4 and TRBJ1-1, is ETGVTQSPTHLIKTRGQQVTLRCSSQSGHNTVSWYQQALGQGPQFIFQYYREEENGRGNFPPRFSGLQFPNYSSELNVNALELDDSALYLCASSLTGETEAFFGQGTRLTVV.

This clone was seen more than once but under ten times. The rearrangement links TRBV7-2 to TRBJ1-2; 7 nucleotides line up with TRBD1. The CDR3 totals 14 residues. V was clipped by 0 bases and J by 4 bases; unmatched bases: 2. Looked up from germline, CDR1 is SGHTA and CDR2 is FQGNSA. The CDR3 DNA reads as TGTGCCAGCAGCTTAGCGAAGGGGGCCTATGGCTACACCTTC. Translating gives CASSLAKGAYGYTF.

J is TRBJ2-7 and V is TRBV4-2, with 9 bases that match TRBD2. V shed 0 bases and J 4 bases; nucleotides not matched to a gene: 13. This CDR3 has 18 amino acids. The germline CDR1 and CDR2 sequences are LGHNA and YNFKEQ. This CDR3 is CASSQDSVASGTWYEQYF. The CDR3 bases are TGTGCCAGCAGCCAAGATTCGGTAGCTAGCGGGACCTGGTACGAGCAGTACTTC.

CDR3 amino acids: CASSRQGNYEQYF. The CDR3 DNA sequence: TGTGCCAGCAGCCGACAGGGGAACTACGAGCAGTACTTC. The genes are TRBV3-1 (or the pseudogene TRBV3-2) and TRBJ2-7; TRBD1 aligns across 8 bases. The CDR3 is made up of 13 amino acids. J gave up 3 bases and V 4 bases, and 2 bases lay outside the gene matches. Germline V gene lookup returns CDR1 LGHDT and CDR2 YNNKEL (reference sequence).

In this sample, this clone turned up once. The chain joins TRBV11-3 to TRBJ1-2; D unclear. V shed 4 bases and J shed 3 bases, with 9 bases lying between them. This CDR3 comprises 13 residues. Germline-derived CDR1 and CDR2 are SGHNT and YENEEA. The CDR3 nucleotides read TGTGCCAGCAGCTCCGGAGCAGACTATGGCTACACCTTC. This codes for CASSSGADYGYTF.

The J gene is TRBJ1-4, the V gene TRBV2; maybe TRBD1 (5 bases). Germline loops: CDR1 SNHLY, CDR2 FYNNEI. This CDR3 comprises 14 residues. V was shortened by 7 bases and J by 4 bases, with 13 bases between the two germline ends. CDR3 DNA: TGTGCCAGCAACCGTCAAAGGGGTAATGAAAAACTGTTTTTT. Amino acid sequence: CASNRQRGNEKLFF.

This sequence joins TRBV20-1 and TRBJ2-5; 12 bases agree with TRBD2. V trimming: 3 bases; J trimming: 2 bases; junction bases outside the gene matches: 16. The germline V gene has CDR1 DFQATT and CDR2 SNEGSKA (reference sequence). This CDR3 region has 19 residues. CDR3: CSASKLLGLAGGRQETQYF. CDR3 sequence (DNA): TGCAGTGCTAGTAAATTGCTCGGTCTAGCGGGGGGGAGGCAAGAGACCCAGTACTTC.

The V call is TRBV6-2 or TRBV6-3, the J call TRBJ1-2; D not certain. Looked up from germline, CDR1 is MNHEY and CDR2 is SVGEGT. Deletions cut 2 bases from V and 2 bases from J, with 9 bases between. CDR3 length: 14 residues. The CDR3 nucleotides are TGTGCCAGCAGTTACGCGGGAGGGAACTATGGCTACACCTTC. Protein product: CASSYAGGNYGYTF.

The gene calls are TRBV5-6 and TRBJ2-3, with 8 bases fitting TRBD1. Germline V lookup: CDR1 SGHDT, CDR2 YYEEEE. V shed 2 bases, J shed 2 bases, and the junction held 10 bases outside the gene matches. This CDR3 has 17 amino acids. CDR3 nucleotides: TGTGCCAGCAGCTTTACCCGGACAGGGATACACACAGATACGCAGTATTTT. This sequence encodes CASSFTRTGIHTDTQYF.

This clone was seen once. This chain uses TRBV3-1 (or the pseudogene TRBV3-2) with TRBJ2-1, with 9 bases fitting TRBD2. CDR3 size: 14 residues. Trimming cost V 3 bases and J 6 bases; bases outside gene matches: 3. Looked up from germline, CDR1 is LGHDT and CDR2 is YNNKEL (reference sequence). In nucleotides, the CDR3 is TGTGCCAGCAGCCACGGCGGGGGGGCCAATGAGCAGTTCTTC. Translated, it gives CASSHGGGANEQFF.